Below are 26 T cell receptor beta chains sequenced from a single sample in a study of control samples from healthy donors and cancer patients. TCRdb keeps only in-frame clones here, not all; method: immunoSEQ multiplex PCR. This table has 110,000 to 150,000 clones, 91% appearing once. What was sequenced was blood. These receptors all come from a young man in good health.

Note on this clone: The germline gene is not matched at one end of the junction; a read error may be the cause. Other DNA variants within this sample encode the same CDR3. The chain carries TRBV11-2 and TRBJ1-1, with D uncertain. The CDR3 runs 15 residues. In germline, CDR1 is SGHAT, CDR2 FQNNGV. Written as DNA, the CDR3 is TGTGCCAGCAGCTTAGACGTCCGAATGAACACTGAAGCCTTCTTT. Its translation is CASSLDVRMNTEAFF.

The rearrangement joins TRBV7-8 to TRBJ2-5; D is undetermined. This CDR3 spans 11 amino acids. Germline V gene lookup returns CDR1 SGHVS and CDR2 FQNEAQ. V shed 5 bases and J shed 5 bases, with 6 bases lying between them. Here the CDR3 reads CASSRGETQYF. CDR3 sequence (DNA): TGTGCCAGCAGCCGTGGGGAGACCCAGTACTTC.

This chain links TRBV4-1 with TRBJ2-7; 11 nucleotides agree with TRBD2. This CDR3 is built from 17 residues. CDR1 is MGHRA, CDR2 YSYEKL, per germline. The V gene end was trimmed by 4 bases and the J gene end by 2 bases; junction bases not matched to a gene: 10. CDR3 in DNA: TGCGCCAGCAGCCCGTACCAGAGTAGCGGGGGGGCCTACGAGCAGTACTTC. This sequence encodes CASSPYQSSGGAYEQYF.

This clone was detected only once. This rearrangement joins TRBV11-2 to TRBJ1-1, with unresolved D. The CDR3 runs 11 residues. Trimming stripped 11 bases from V and 0 bases from J, with 7 bases between. CDR1 and CDR2 from the germline V gene are SGHAT and FQNNGV. CDR3 bases: TGTGCCGAGCGGATGAACACTGAAGCTTTCTTT. This codes for CAERMNTEAFF.

This chain uses TRBV19 with TRBJ2-6; tentatively, D is TRBD2 (6 bases). This CDR3 region has 17 residues. The germline gives CDR1 LNHDA, CDR2 SQIVND (reference sequence). The V end lost 3 bases, the J end lost 0 bases, and 12 bases lay between the germline ends. The CDR3 nucleotides are TGTGCCAGTAGTATTGGAGGGGCCCTCTCTGGGGCCAACGTCCTGACTTTC. This codes for CASSIGGALSGANVLTF.

This chain links TRBV4-1 with TRBJ1-5, with D possibly being TRBD1 (5 bases). Trimming left V 0 bases short and J 7 bases short, with 19 bases between. The CDR3 is 17 residues long. In germline, CDR1 is MGHRA, CDR2 YSYEKL. The CDR3 reads CASSQDPAGRGIQPQHF. CDR3 DNA sequence: TGCGCCAGCAGCCAAGATCCCGCGGGCCGGGGGATCCAGCCCCAGCATTTT.

The V call is TRBV19, the J call TRBJ1-3, with D perhaps matching TRBD1 (5 bases). There are 16 residues in the CDR3. Trimming cost V 6 bases and J 0 bases, with 15 bases left between them. Germline V lookup: CDR1 LNHDA, CDR2 SQIVND (reference sequence). The CDR3: CASRGGGFRSGNTIYF. CDR3 DNA sequence: TGTGCCAGTAGGGGGGGTGGGTTTCGCTCTGGAAACACCATATATTTT.

This sequence joins TRBV6-5 and TRBJ2-7, with D maybe TRBD1 (6 bases). Germline V lookup: CDR1 MNHEY, CDR2 SVGAGI. This CDR3 is built from 15 residues. V was clipped by 7 bases and J by 4 bases, with 20 bases between them. The CDR3 reads CASIFTPGHQYEQYF. DNA of the CDR3: TGTGCCAGCATCTTCACCCCGGGACACCAGTACGAGCAGTACTTC.

This chain connects TRBV5-1 to TRBJ2-1, with a possible D match to TRBD1 (5 bases). The length of the CDR3 is 15 residues. V was trimmed by 0 bases and J by 2 bases, leaving 9 bases between them. Germline assignment: CDR1 SGHRS and CDR2 YFSETQ. CDR3 in amino acids: CASSLAQGTYNEQFF. The DNA for the CDR3 is TGCGCCAGCAGCTTGGCTCAGGGTACCTACAATGAGCAGTTCTTC. Looking up the rest from reference TRBV5-1 and TRBJ2-1 gives the full variable domain: KAGVTQTPRYLIKTRGQQVTLSCSPISGHRSVSWYQQTPGQGLQFLFEYFSETQRNKGNFPGRFSGRQFSNSRSEMNVSTLELGDSALYLCASSLAQGTYNEQFFGPGTRLTVL.

The chain carries TRBV11-2 and TRBJ2-7, with 9 nucleotides matching TRBD2. The CDR3 covers 16 residues. J was trimmed by 3 bases and V by 4 bases; bases with no gene match: 10. Germline V CDR1 and CDR2: SGHAT, FQNNGV. CDR3 coding DNA: TGTGCCAGCAGCTCATTTACCGGGACTAGCCTCTACGAGCAGTACTTC. It specifies CASSSFTGTSLYEQYF.

This clone is a singleton in its sample. This chain joins TRBV7-3 and TRBJ1-3, with TRBD1 as a possible D gene (6 bases). This CDR3 has 16 residues. The V end was cut by 1 base, the J end by 8 bases, with 18 bases between. Germline-derived CDR1 and CDR2 are SGHTA and FQGTGA. This CDR3 reads CASSLNGGHLGDTIYF. For the CDR3, the DNA is TGTGCCAGCAGCTTAAACGGGGGACATCTCGGAGACACCATATATTTT.

The V gene is TRBV3-1 (or the pseudogene TRBV3-2), the J gene TRBJ1-1; 7 bases align to TRBD1. The CDR3 extends over 17 amino acids. J was trimmed by 0 bases and V by 0 bases; bases with no gene match: 7. Germline V gene data show CDR1 as LGHDT and CDR2 as YNNKEL (reference sequence). CDR3 loop: CASSQDRQGVMNTEAFF. DNA of the CDR3: TGTGCCAGCAGCCAAGATAGGCAGGGGGTTATGAACACTGAAGCTTTCTTT.

The chain employs TRBV7-9 and TRBJ2-1; D is ambiguous. V lost 1 base, J lost 5 bases, and 12 bases lay in between. CDR3 length equals 15 residues. Germline CDR1 is SEHNR and CDR2 is FQNEAQ (reference sequence). As DNA, the CDR3 is TGTGCCAGCAGCTTAGACGGCCAGACCAACAATGAGCAGTTCTTC. The encoded protein is CASSLDGQTNNEQFF.

This clone is a singleton in its sample. This CDR3 is also generated by other DNA sequences in the sample. This chain connects TRBV5-6 to TRBJ1-2, with D perhaps TRBD1 (5 bases). In germline, CDR1 is SGHDT, CDR2 YYEEEE. V lost 0 bases to trimming and J lost 5 bases, with 8 bases between them. The CDR3 contains 13 residues. CDR3 in DNA: TGTGCCAGCAGCTTGGTACAGGATTATGGCTACACCTTC. Protein product: CASSLVQDYGYTF.

The chain couples TRBV5-1 to TRBJ1-1; maybe TRBD1 (6 bases). The V and J ends lost 4 bases and 7 bases respectively, with 11 bases between them. Germline V CDR1 and CDR2: SGHRS, YFSETQ. This CDR3 region has 12 residues. The CDR3 DNA reads TGCGCCAGCAGCCTAGCGACAGGTGAAGCTTTCTTT. Translated: CASSLATGEAFF.

The rearrangement uses TRBV7-8 and TRBJ1-5; tentative D call: TRBD1 (6 bases). Trimming cost V 4 bases and J 0 bases, with 10 bases left between them. The length of the CDR3 is 15 residues. Germline V gene sequence: CDR1 SGHVS, CDR2 FQNEAQ. In nucleotides, the CDR3 is TGTGCCAGCAGCTCACCGGACAGTAGCAATCAGCCCCAGCATTTT. Its translation is CASSSPDSSNQPQHF.

The CDR3, as DNA: TGCGCCAGCAGCCTAGGGACAGTAGGGAATCAGCCCCAGCATTTT. It encodes CASSLGTVGNQPQHF. The chain combines TRBV4-1 with TRBJ1-5, with 7 bases identical to TRBD1. V was clipped by 4 bases and J by 4 bases; unmatched bases: 7. The germline V gene encodes CDR1 MGHRA and CDR2 YSYEKL. The CDR3 consists of 15 residues.

This rearrangement joins TRBV4-1 to TRBJ2-7, with D hard to call. The germline V gene has CDR1 MGHRA and CDR2 YSYEKL. The CDR3 is 14 residues long. The V end was cut by 3 bases, the J end by 0 bases, with 9 bases between. CDR3 nucleotide sequence: TGCGCCAGCAGCCACACAGCGTCCTCCTACGAGCAGTACTTC. The encoded protein is CASSHTASSYEQYF.

The chain combines TRBV7-2 with TRBJ2-3; 7 bases line up with TRBD2. V lost 5 bases, J lost 0 bases, and 8 bases stayed unmatched. CDR1 is SGHTA, CDR2 FQGNSA, per germline. This CDR3 comprises 16 residues. CDR3: CASSLKAGLSTDTQYF. In DNA, the CDR3 is TGTGCCAGCAGCCTAAAAGCGGGGCTAAGCACAGATACGCAGTATTTT.

The V gene is TRBV2, the J gene TRBJ1-2; D might be TRBD1 (6 bases). Trimming pared 7 bases from V and 4 bases from J, leaving 13 bases between. The CDR3 contains 13 residues. Germline CDR1 SNHLY, CDR2 FYNNEI. Written as DNA, the CDR3 is TGTGCCAGCATGGGGGACACCATCTATGGCTACACCTTC. This sequence encodes CASMGDTIYGYTF.

The genes are TRBV28 and TRBJ1-5; D uncertain. The CDR3 is made up of 14 amino acids. Germline V CDR1 and CDR2: MDHEN, SYDVKM. V was shortened by 2 bases and J by 3 bases, with 8 bases between the two germline ends. CDR3 amino acids: CASSLTTTNQPQHF. CDR3 DNA: TGTGCCAGCAGTTTAACTACCACCAATCAGCCCCAGCATTTT.

The CDR3 sequence: CASSPPRLAGRETQYF. CDR3 DNA: TGTGCCAGCAGCCCCCCTAGACTAGCGGGGCGTGAGACCCAGTACTTC. The rearrangement uses TRBV7-2 and TRBJ2-5; 11 positions match TRBD2. The CDR3 is made up of 16 amino acids. Germline loops: CDR1 SGHTA, CDR2 FQGNSA. V shed 5 bases, J shed 5 bases, and the junction held 10 bases outside the gene matches.

V is TRBV3-1 (or the pseudogene TRBV3-2) and J is TRBJ2-7, with 10 nucleotides matching TRBD2. The germline CDR1 and CDR2 sequences are LGHDT and YNNKEL (reference sequence). J gave up 0 bases and V 3 bases, and 8 bases lay outside the gene matches. This CDR3 is built from 17 residues. The CDR3 region has the DNA TGTGCCAGCAGCCACTCCTGGACTAGCGGTGTCTCCTACGAGCAGTACTTC. Encoded protein: CASSHSWTSGVSYEQYF.

The gene calls are TRBV18 and TRBJ1-1; the D gene is possibly TRBD1 (5 bases). The germline V gene has CDR1 KGHSH and CDR2 LQKENI. CDR3 length equals 14 residues. Deletions cut 6 bases from V and 5 bases from J, with 16 bases between. CDR3 sequence reads: CASSPYPRVTEAFF. CDR3 nucleotide sequence: TGTGCCAGCTCTCCTTATCCCAGGGTGACTGAAGCTTTCTTT. The variable domain in full, with the rest retrieved from reference TRBV18 and TRBJ1-1, is NAGVMQNPRHLVRRRGQEARLRCSPMKGHSHVYWYRQLPEEGLKFMVYLQKENIIDESGMPKERFSAEFPKEGPSILRIQQVVRGDSAAYFCASSPYPRVTEAFFGQGTRLTVV.

The chain recombines TRBV7-2 with TRBJ1-4; no clear D. Trimming took 1 base from V and 0 from J, leaving 6 bases between them. The CDR3 loop spans 15 amino acids. Germline CDR1 reads SGHTA; CDR2 reads FQGNSA. In nucleotides, the CDR3 is TGTGCCAGCAGCTTAGGTACACCAACTAATGAAAAACTGTTTTTT. Protein: CASSLGTPTNEKLFF. Combining the CDR3 with reference TRBV7-2 and TRBJ1-4 gives the whole variable domain GAGVSQSPSNKVTEKGKDVELRCDPISGHTALYWYRQSLGQGLEFLIYFQGNSAPDKSGLPSDRFSAERTGGSVSTLTIQRTQQEDSAVYLCASSLGTPTNEKLFFGSGTQLSVL.

This rearrangement joins TRBV27 to TRBJ2-7; D is unclear. There are 8 residues in the CDR3. Trimming removed 9 bases from V and 4 bases from J, with 1 base in between. Germline V CDR1 and CDR2: MNHEY, SMNVEV (reference sequence). The CDR3 sequence: CARYEQYF. The CDR3 nucleotides read TGTGCCAGATACGAGCAGTACTTC.